This paragraph reports one T cell receptor (beta chain). This specimen belongs to a study of blood T cell repertoires in COVID-19. Study-level background: Spain, Italy and the United States supplied samples that represented acute and convalescent COVID-19. In each case, the material was cDNA or gDNA derived from T cells, B-cell-depleted T cells, or PBMCs.

In the study's own analysis: Nucleated cell counts were estimated from reference gene primer amplification. Data came from immunoSEQ multiplex PCR; TCRdb stores just in-frame clones and leaves some out. For V, J and clone size, that table is used; D and trimming come from the DNA. Among tens of thousands of clones listed, 75% to 90% were seen once. Germline values: CDR1 MNHEY, CDR2 SVGAGI. V was pared by 5 bases and J by 3 bases, with 7 bases of the junction left unmatched. The CDR3 spans 15 residues. The chain is built from TRBV6-5 and TRBJ2-5; 9 bases match TRBD1. Sequencing used peripheral blood. The TCR sequence derives from a man aged 60-69 years with acute or convalescent COVID-19. CDR3 residues: CASSPTGGPKETQYF. CDR3 coding DNA: TGTGCCAGCAGTCCTACAGGGGGCCCAAAAGAGACCCAGTACTTC.